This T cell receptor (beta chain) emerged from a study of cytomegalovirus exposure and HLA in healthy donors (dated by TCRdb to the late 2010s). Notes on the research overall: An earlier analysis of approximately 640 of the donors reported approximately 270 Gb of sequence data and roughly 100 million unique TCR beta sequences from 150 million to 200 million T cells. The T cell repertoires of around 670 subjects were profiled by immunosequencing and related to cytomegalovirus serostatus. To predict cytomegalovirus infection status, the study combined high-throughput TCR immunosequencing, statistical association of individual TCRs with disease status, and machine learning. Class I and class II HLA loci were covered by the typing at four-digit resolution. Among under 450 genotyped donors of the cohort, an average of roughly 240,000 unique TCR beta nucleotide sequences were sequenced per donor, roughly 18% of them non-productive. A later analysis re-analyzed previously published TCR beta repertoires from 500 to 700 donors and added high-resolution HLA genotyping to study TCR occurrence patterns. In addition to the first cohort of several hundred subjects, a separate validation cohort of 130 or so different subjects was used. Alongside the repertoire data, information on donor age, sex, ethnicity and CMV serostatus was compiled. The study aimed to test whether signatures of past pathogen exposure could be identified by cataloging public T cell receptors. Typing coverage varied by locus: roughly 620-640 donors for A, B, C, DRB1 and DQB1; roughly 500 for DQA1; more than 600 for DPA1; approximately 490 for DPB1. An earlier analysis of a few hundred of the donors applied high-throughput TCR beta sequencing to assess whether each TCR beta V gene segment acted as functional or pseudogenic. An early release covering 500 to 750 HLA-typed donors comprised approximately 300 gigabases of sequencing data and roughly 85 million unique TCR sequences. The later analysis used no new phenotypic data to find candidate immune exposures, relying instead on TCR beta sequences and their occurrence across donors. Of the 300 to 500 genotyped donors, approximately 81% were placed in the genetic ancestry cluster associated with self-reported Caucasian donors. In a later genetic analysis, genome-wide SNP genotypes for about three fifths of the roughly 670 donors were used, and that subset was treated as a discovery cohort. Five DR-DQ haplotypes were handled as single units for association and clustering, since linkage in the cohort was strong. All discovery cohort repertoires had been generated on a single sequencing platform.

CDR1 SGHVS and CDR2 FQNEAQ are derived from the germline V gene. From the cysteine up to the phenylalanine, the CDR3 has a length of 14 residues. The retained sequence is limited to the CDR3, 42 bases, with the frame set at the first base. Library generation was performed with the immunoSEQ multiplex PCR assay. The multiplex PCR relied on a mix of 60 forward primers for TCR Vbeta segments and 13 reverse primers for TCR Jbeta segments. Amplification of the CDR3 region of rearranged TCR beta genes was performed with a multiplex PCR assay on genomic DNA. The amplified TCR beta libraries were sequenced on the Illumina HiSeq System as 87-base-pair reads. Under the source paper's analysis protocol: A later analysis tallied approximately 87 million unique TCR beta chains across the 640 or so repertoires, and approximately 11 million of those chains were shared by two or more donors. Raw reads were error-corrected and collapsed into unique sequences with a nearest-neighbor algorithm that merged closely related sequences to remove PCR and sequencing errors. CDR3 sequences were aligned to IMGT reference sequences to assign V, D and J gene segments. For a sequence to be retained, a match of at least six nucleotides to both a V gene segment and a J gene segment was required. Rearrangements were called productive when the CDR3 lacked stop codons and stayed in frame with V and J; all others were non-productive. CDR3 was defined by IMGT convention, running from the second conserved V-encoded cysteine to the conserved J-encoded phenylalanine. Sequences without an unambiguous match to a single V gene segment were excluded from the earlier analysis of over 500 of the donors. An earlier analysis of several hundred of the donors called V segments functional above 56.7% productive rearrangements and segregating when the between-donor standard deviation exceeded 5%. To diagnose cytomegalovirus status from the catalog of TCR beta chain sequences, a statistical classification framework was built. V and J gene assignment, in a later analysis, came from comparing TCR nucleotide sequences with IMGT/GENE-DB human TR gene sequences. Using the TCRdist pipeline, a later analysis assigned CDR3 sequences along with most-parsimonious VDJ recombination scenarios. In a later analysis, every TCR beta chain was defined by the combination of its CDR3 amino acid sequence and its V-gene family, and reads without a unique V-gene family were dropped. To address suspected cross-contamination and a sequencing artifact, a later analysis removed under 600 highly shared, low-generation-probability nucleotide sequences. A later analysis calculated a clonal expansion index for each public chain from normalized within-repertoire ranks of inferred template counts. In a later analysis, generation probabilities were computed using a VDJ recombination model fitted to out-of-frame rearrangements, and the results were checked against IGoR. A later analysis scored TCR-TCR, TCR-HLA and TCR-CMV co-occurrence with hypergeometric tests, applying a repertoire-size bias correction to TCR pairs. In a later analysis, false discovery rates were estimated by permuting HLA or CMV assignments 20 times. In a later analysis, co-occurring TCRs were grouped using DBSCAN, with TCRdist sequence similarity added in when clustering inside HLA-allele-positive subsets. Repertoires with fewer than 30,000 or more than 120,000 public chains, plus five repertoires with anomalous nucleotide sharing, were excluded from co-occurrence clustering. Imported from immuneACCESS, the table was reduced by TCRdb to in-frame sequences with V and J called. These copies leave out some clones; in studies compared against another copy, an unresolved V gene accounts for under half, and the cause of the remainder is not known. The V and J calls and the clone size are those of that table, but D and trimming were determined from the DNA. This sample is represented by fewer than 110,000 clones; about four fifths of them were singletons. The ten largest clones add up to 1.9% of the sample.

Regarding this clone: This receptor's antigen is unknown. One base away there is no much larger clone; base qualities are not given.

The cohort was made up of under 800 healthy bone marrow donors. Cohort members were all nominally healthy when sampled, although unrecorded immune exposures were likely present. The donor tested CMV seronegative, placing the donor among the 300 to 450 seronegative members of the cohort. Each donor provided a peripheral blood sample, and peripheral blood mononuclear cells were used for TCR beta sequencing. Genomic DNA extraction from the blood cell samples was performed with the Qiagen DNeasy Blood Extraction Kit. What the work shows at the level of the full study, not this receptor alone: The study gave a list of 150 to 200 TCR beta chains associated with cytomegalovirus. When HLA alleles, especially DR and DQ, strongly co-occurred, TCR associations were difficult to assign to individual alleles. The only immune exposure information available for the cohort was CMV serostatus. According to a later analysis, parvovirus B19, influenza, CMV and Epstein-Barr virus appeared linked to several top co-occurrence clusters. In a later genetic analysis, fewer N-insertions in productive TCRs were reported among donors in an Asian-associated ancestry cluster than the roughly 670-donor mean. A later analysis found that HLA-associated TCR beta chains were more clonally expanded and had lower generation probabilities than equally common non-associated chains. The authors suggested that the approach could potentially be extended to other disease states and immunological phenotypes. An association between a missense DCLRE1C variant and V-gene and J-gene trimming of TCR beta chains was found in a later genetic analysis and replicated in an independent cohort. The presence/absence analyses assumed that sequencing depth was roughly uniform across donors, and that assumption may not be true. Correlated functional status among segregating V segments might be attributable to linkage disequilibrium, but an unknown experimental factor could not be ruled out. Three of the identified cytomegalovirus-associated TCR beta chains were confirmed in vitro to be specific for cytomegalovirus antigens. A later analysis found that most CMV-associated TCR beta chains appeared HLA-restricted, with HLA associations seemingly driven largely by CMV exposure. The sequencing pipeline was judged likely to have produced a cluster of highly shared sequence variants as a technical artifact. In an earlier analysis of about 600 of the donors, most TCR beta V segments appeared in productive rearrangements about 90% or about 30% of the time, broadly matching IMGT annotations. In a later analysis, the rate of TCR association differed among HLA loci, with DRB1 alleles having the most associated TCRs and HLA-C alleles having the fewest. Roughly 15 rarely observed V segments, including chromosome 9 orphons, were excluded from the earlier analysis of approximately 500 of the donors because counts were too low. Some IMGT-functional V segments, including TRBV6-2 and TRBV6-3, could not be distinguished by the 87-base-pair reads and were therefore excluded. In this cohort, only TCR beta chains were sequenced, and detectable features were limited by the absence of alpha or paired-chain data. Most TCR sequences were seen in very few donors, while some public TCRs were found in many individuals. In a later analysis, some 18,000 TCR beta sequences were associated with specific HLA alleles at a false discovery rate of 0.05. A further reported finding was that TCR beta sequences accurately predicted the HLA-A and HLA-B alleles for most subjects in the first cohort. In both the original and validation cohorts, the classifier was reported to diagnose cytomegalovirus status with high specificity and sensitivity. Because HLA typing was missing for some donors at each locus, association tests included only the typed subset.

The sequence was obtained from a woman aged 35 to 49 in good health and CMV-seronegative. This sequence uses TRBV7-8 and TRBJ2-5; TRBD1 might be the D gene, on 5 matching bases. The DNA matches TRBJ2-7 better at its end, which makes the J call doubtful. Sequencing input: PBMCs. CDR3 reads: CASSLDGHPYEQYF. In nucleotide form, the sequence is TGTGCCAGCAGCTTAGATGGACACCCCTACGAGCAGTACTTC.